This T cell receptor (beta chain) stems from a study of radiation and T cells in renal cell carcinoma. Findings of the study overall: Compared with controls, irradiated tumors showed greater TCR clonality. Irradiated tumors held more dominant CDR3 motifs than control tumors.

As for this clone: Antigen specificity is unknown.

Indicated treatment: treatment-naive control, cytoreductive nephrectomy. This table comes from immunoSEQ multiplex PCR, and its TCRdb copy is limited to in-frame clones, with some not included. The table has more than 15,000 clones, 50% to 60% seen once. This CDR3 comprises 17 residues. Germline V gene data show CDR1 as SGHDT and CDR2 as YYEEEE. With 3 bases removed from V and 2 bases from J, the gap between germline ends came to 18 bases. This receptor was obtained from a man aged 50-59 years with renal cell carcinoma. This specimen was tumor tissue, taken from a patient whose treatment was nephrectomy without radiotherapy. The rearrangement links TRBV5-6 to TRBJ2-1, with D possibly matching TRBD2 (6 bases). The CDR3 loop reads CASSSARTTDPYNEQFF. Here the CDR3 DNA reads TGTGCCAGCAGCTCTGCCCGGACTACCGATCCCTACAATGAGCAGTTCTTC. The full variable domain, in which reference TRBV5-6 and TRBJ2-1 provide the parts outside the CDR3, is DAGVTQSPTHLIKTRGQQVTLRCSPKSGHDTVSWYQQALGQGPQFIFQYYEEEERQRGNFPDRFSGHQFPNYSSELNVNALLLGDSALYLCASSSARTTDPYNEQFFGPGTRLTVL.